Each of the 5 T cell receptor beta chains below was sequenced from the same sample in a study of monozygotic twins with inflammatory bowel disease. No DNA is given; TCRdb re-called the 5' RACE reads and lists each CDR3 protein once. This listing includes 150,000 or so distinct CDR3 sequences. The sample taken for sequencing was blood. Receptors were obtained from a human donor with ulcerative colitis or Crohn's disease, or a healthy co-twin of an affected twin (not recorded which).

This chain uses TRBV11-2 with TRBJ1-1; TCRdb's D call, TRBD1, is unchecked because there is no DNA. CDR3 length equals 12 residues. Germline lookup yields CDR1 SGHAT and CDR2 FQNNGV. CDR3 sequence reads: CASSMDSPEAFF. The full variable domain, in which reference TRBV11-2 and TRBJ1-1 provide the parts outside the CDR3, is EAGVAQSPRYKIIEKRQSVAFWCNPISGHATLYWYQQILGQGPKLLIQFQNNGVVDDSQLPKDRFSAERLKGVDSTLKIQPAKLEDSAVYLCASSMDSPEAFFGQGTRLTVV.

Here the CDR3 reads CASSLAQGTTGELFF. This chain connects TRBV5-5 to TRBJ2-2. CDR3 length: 15 residues. Germline CDR1 is SGHKS and CDR2 is YYEKEE (reference sequence). The full variable domain, its missing parts supplied by reference TRBV5-5 and TRBJ2-2, is DAGVTQSPTHLIKTRGQQVTLRCSPISGHKSVSWYQQVLGQGPQFIFQYYEKEERGRGNFPDRFSARQFPNYSSELNVNALLLGDSALYLCASSLAQGTTGELFFGEGSRLTVL.

This sequence joins TRBV27 and TRBJ1-6; checking the TCRdb D call of TRBD1 is not possible without DNA. This CDR3 region has 16 residues. Germline lookup yields CDR1 MNHEY and CDR2 SMNVEV (reference sequence). CDR3 region: CASSGGRGVRNSPLHF.

This chain joins TRBV28 and TRBJ2-5; TCRdb's D gene call, TRBD2, goes unchecked for lack of DNA. This CDR3 is built from 14 residues. The V gene's germline CDR1 is MDHEN and CDR2 SYDVKM. The CDR3 is CASSFGLAGRTQYF.

The rearrangement joins TRBV4-2 to TRBJ2-7. This CDR3 has 13 amino acids. The germline CDR1 and CDR2 sequences are LGHNA and YNFKEQ. The CDR3 protein is CASSQDQPDEQYF.